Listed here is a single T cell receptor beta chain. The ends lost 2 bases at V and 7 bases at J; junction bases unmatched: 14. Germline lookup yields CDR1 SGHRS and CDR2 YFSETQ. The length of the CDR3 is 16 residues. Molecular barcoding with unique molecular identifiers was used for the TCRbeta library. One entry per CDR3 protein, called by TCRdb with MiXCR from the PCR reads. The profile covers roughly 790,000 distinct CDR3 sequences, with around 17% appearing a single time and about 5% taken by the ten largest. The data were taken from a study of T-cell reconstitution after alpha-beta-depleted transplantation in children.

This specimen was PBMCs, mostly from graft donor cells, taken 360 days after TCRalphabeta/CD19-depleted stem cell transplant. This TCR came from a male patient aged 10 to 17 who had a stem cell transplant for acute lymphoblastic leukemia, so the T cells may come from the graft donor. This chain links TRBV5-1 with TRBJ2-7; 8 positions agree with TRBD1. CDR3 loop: CASSFGSDRAAREQYF. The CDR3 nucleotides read TGCGCCAGCAGCTTTGGCTCGGACAGGGCGGCTAGGGAGCAGTACTTC.